These T cell receptor beta chains were read from a single sample in a study of blood T cell repertoires in COVID-19. Sequenced by immunoSEQ multiplex PCR; TCRdb stores in-frame clones only, minus some. The sample gives tens of thousands of clones, around 87% of which show up once; approximately 8% is in the top ten. Source material: peripheral blood. These receptors originate from a human donor with acute or convalescent COVID-19. The donor label of this sample is uncertain. CDR3s include the opening cysteine and the closing phenylalanine or tryptophan. Fields, in order: clone size, CDR3 length, V gene, J gene, D gene, CDR3 protein, CDR3 DNA. D genes are given only for firm matches. A row's size may be missing; if present it is once, few, many or a size class.

size: NA
length: 12
V: TRBV6-5
J: TRBJ1-1
D: NA
CDR3: CASSRRTEGAFF
DNA: TGTGCCAGCAGTCGCAGGACAGAGGGAGCTTTCTTT

size: once
length: 12
V: TRBV6-5
J: TRBJ2-2
D: NA
CDR3: CASNWATGELFF
DNA: TGTGCCAGCAACTGGGCCACCGGGGAGCTGTTTTTT

size: NA
length: 13
V: TRBV7-3
J: TRBJ1-2
D: TRBD1
CDR3: CASSKGTGDGYTF
DNA: TGTGCCAGCAGCAAAGGGACAGGGGACGGCTACACCTTC

size: once
length: 18
V: TRBV27
J: TRBJ2-2
D: TRBD2
CDR3: CASSPLHLTSGPTGELFF
DNA: TGTGCCAGCAGTCCCCTCCACCTGACTAGCGGGCCGACCGGGGAGCTGTTTTTT

size: NA
length: 16
V: TRBV15
J: TRBJ1-2
D: TRBD1
CDR3: CATSRVPRQGEDGYTF
DNA: TGTGCCACCAGCAGAGTCCCTAGACAGGGTGAAGATGGCTACACCTTC

size: NA
length: 12
V: TRBV11-3
J: TRBJ2-7
D: NA
CDR3: CASSLGSYEQYF
DNA: TGTGCCAGCAGCTTAGGCAGCTACGAGCAGTACTTC

size: NA
length: 14
V: TRBV9
J: TRBJ2-7
D: TRBD1
CDR3: CASSMGTAHYEQYF
DNA: TGTGCCAGCAGCATGGGGACAGCCCACTACGAGCAGTACTTC

size: NA
length: 13
V: TRBV4-1
J: TRBJ1-1
D: TRBD1
CDR3: CASSRTGNTEAFF
DNA: TGCGCCAGCAGCCGGACAGGGAACACTGAAGCTTTCTTT

size: many
length: 14
V: TRBV29-1
J: TRBJ1-6
D: NA
CDR3: CSVATGFDGSPLHF
DNA: TGCAGCGTCGCTACAGGGTTCGATGGGTCACCCCTCCACTTT

size: NA
length: 15
V: TRBV6-4
J: TRBJ1-4
D: TRBD1
CDR3: CASPHRGSTNEKLFF
DNA: TGTGCCAGTCCCCACAGGGGTTCAACTAATGAAAAACTGTTTTTT

size: NA
length: 15
V: TRBV30
J: TRBJ1-1
D: TRBD1
CDR3: CAWGGGQAPSTEAFF
DNA: TGTGCCTGGGGAGGAGGACAGGCCCCGAGCACTGAAGCTTTCTTT

size: few
length: 13
V: TRBV28
J: TRBJ1-1
D: TRBD1
CDR3: CASSYRGFTEAFF
DNA: TGTGCCAGCAGTTACAGGGGATTCACTGAAGCTTTCTTT

size: NA
length: 14
V: TRBV28
J: TRBJ1-1
D: NA
CDR3: CASSLGAVNTEAFF
DNA: TGTGCCAGCAGCTTAGGGGCAGTGAACACTGAAGCTTTCTTT

size: NA
length: 13
V: TRBV28
J: TRBJ1-2
D: NA
CDR3: CASSSWGGGGYTF
DNA: TGTGCCAGCAGTTCCTGGGGGGGAGGCGGCTACACCTTC

size: NA
length: 15
V: TRBV5-4
J: TRBJ2-5
D: TRBD1
CDR3: CASSLRQGVTETQYF
DNA: TGTGCCAGCAGCTTACGACAGGGAGTAACCGAGACCCAGTACTTC

size: NA
length: 14
V: TRBV7-9
J: TRBJ2-2
D: NA
CDR3: CASSFRGIGGELFF
DNA: TGTGCCAGCAGCTTTCGGGGGATCGGCGGGGAGCTGTTTTTT